A single sample gave rise to the 21 T cell receptor beta chains below, sequenced in a study of CD8+ T cells in alopecia areata. Reverse transcription of extracted RNA yielded cDNA, which provided the sequencing template. The repertoire was sequenced with immunoSEQ multiplex PCR; TCRdb's copy has only in-frame clones and lacks some. Among roughly 150,000 clones listed, roughly 60% were seen once. Sequenced: CD4+ T cells sorted from blood. These receptor sequences come from a human donor in good health.

The chain carries TRBV7-9 and TRBJ2-7, with D possibly matching TRBD1 (6 bases). The CDR3 totals 13 residues. Germline lookup yields CDR1 SEHNR and CDR2 FQNEAQ (reference sequence). V was shortened by 1 base and J by 7 bases, with 11 bases between the two germline ends. This CDR3 is CASSLVGAREQYF. The CDR3 DNA sequence: TGTGCCAGCAGCTTAGTGGGGGCGCGGGAGCAGTACTTC. Variable domain in full (rest from reference TRBV7-9 and TRBJ2-7): DTGVSQNPRHKITKRGQNVTFRCDPISEHNRLYWYRQTLGQGPEFLTYFQNEAQLEKSRLLSDRFSAERPKGSFSTLEIQRTEQGDSAMYLCASSLVGAREQYFGPGTRLTVT.

CDR3 sequence reads: CASSLLAGVPDTQYF. CDR3 DNA: TGTGCCAGCAGCTTGCTAGCGGGAGTTCCAGATACGCAGTATTTT. V gene TRBV7-7 combines with J gene TRBJ2-3; 10 nucleotides agree with TRBD2. CDR1 is SSHAT and CDR2 is FNYEAQ in the germline V gene (reference sequence). This CDR3 comprises 15 residues. Trimming at V came to 3 bases and at J to 4 bases, leaving 4 bases not matched to a gene. The full variable domain, completed using reference TRBV7-7 and TRBJ2-3, is GAGVSQSPRYKVTKRGQDVTLRCDPISSHATLYWYQQALGQGPEFLTYFNYEAQPDKSGLPSDRFSAERPEGSISTLTIQRTEQRDSAMYRCASSLLAGVPDTQYFGPGTRLTVL.

A single count supports this clone. The CDR3 coding sequence is TGCAGCGCCCACGAGGGGGGAGTAGGAGCTTTCTTT. Translation gives CSAHEGGVGAFF. This chain connects TRBV29-1 to TRBJ1-1; possibly TRBD1 for D (6 bases). In germline, CDR1 is SQVTM, CDR2 ANQGSEA. V lost 7 bases, J lost 10 bases, and 19 bases lay in between. This CDR3 is 12 amino acids long.

This clone was recorded a few times. The same CDR3 is also encoded by other DNA sequences in this sample. V and J are TRBV5-1 and TRBJ2-7; 11 bases fit TRBD1. This CDR3 region has 14 residues. The trim removed 2 bases at V and 3 bases at J, leaving 1 base unmatched. CDR1 is SGHRS and CDR2 is YFSETQ in the germline V gene. The CDR3 nucleotides are TGCGCCAGCAGCTTCGGGACAGGGGGCTACGAGCAGTACTTC. This sequence encodes CASSFGTGGYEQYF.

The rearrangement links TRBV14 to TRBJ2-6, with D possibly matching TRBD2 (5 bases). This CDR3 has 16 amino acids. Per germline, CDR1 SGHDN and CDR2 FVKESK. V lost 0 bases, J lost 2 bases, and 8 bases lay in between. The CDR3 coding sequence is TGTGCCAGCAGCCAAGAAATCGGGGCTGGGGCCAACGTCCTGACTTTC. Protein sequence: CASSQEIGAGANVLTF.

This clone appeared a few times. The V and J genes are TRBV7-8 and TRBJ2-1; unclear D gene. Germline V gene data show CDR1 as SGHVS and CDR2 as FQNEAQ. This CDR3 is built from 13 residues. The V end lost 1 base, the J end lost 8 bases, and 9 bases lay between the germline ends. CDR3 sequence: CASSLDQFDEQFF. The CDR3 DNA is TGTGCCAGCAGCTTAGACCAGTTCGATGAGCAGTTCTTC. Based on the CDR3 plus reference TRBV7-8 and TRBJ2-1, the full variable domain is GAGVSQSPRYKVAKRGQDVALRCDPISGHVSLFWYQQALGQGPEFLTYFQNEAQLDKSGLPSDRFFAERPEGSVSTLKIQRTQQEDSAVYLCASSLDQFDEQFFGPGTRLTVL.

The rearrangement uses TRBV5-4 and TRBJ2-3, with D unclear. Looked up from germline, CDR1 is SGHNT and CDR2 is YYREEE (reference sequence). This CDR3 contains 14 residues. The V and J ends lost 2 bases and 0 bases respectively, with 7 bases between them. The CDR3 DNA reads as TGTGCCAGCAGCTTCTCTGGAAGCACAGATACGCAGTATTTT. The encoded protein is CASSFSGSTDTQYF.

V usage is TRBV30 and J usage is TRBJ2-5; 7 nucleotides align to TRBD2. The length of the CDR3 is 14 residues. Germline values: CDR1 GTSNPN, CDR2 SVGIG (reference sequence). V lost 0 bases and J lost 1; bases outside the gene matches: 2. The CDR3 protein is CAWSVGGFQETQYF. CDR3 DNA sequence: TGTGCCTGGAGTGTCGGGGGGTTCCAAGAGACCCAGTACTTC.

This clone turned up a few times. The V gene is TRBV18, the J gene TRBJ2-7; the match to TRBD1 covers 9 bases. Germline V lookup: CDR1 KGHSH, CDR2 LQKENI. The CDR3 has 16 residues. J lost 2 bases, V lost 2 bases, and 7 bases had no gene match. The DNA for the CDR3 is TGTGCCAGCTCACCAGGGACAGGGAGGCCGCCCTACGAGCAGTACTTC. Protein product: CASSPGTGRPPYEQYF. Full variable domain (rest looked up from reference TRBV18 and TRBJ2-7): NAGVMQNPRHLVRRRGQEARLRCSPMKGHSHVYWYRQLPEEGLKFMVYLQKENIIDESGMPKERFSAEFPKEGPSILRIQQVVRGDSAAYFCASSPGTGRPPYEQYFGPGTRLTVT.

CDR3 sequence (DNA): TGTGCCAGCAGCTCGTTCCCTCTTGGACTAGTGTTCAATGAGCAGTTCTTC. Protein product: CASSSFPLGLVFNEQFF. The J gene is TRBJ2-1, the V gene TRBV11-2; 7 bases are shared with TRBD2. Germline V gene sequence: CDR1 SGHAT, CDR2 FQNNGV. This CDR3 spans 17 amino acids. With 4 bases clipped from V and 6 bases from J, the junction kept 15 bases outside the gene matches.

The rearrangement joins TRBV30 to TRBJ1-5, with a possible D match to TRBD1 (5 bases). Germline assignment: CDR1 GTSNPN and CDR2 SVGIG (reference sequence). The CDR3 has 13 residues. V lost 0 bases to trimming and J lost 6 bases, with 9 bases between them. CDR3 loop: CAWSVPGVQPQHF. DNA of the CDR3: TGTGCCTGGAGTGTTCCGGGGGTTCAGCCCCAGCATTTT. The full variable domain, completed using reference TRBV30 and TRBJ1-5, is SQTIHQWPATLVQPVGSPLSLECTVEGTSNPNLYWYRQAAGRGLQLLFYSVGIGQISSEVPQNLSASRPQDRQFILSSKKLLLSDSGFYLCAWSVPGVQPQHFGDGTRLSIL.

This rearrangement joins TRBV18 to TRBJ2-1; maybe TRBD1 (6 bases). This CDR3 region has 15 residues. Germline assignment: CDR1 KGHSH and CDR2 LQKENI. V was trimmed by 0 bases and J by 9 bases, leaving 15 bases between them. CDR3 nucleotide sequence: TGTGCCAGCTCACCACCGCCAGGGGCAGCGCCTGAGCAGTTCTTC. Translation: CASSPPPGAAPEQFF.

This chain links TRBV28 with TRBJ2-3; the D is unclear. V was cut by 3 bases and J by 2 bases, with 18 bases left in between. The germline gives CDR1 MDHEN, CDR2 SYDVKM. The CDR3 runs to 17 residues. The DNA of the CDR3 is TGTGCCAGCAGTTTGCCGCCCCCAGGAACATCCACAGATACGCAGTATTTT. Translated: CASSLPPPGTSTDTQYF. Variable domain in full (rest from reference TRBV28 and TRBJ2-3): DVKVTQSSRYLVKRTGEKVFLECVQDMDHENMFWYRQDPGLGLRLIYFSYDVKMKEKGDIPEGYSVSREKKERFSLILESASTNQTSMYLCASSLPPPGTSTDTQYFGPGTRLTVL.

This chain uses TRBV19 with TRBJ2-1, with TRBD1 identical over 10 bases. Per the germline V gene, CDR1 is LNHDA and CDR2 is SQIVND (reference sequence). This CDR3 is 13 amino acids long. Trimming cost V 10 bases and J 15 bases; bases outside gene matches: 15. In DNA, the CDR3 is TGTGCCACCACGCCACGCTCCGGGACAGGGGCGTTCTTC. Protein sequence: CATTPRSGTGAFF.

This clone has ten or more counts. The J gene is TRBJ1-5, the V gene TRBV29-1, with 7 bases identical to TRBD1. V trimming: 5 bases; J trimming: 0 bases; junction bases outside the gene matches: 4. In germline, CDR1 is SQVTM, CDR2 ANQGSEA. This CDR3 has 14 residues. CDR3 protein: CSVTWDSSNQPQHF. CDR3 DNA sequence: TGCAGCGTTACCTGGGACAGTAGCAATCAGCCCCAGCATTTT.

This rearrangement joins TRBV29-1 to TRBJ1-2; 7 bases are shared with TRBD1. J lost 3 bases, V lost 7 bases, and 11 bases had no gene match. The CDR3 spans 14 residues. The germline V gene encodes CDR1 SQVTM and CDR2 ANQGSEA. DNA for the CDR3: TGCAGCGCACCCCTACAGGGGTTATACTATGGCTACACCTTC. It is translated as CSAPLQGLYYGYTF.

The CDR3 DNA reads TGCAGCGTTGGCCCGGGGTCTCACGAGCAGTACTTC. This sequence encodes CSVGPGSHEQYF. The V call is TRBV29-1, the J call TRBJ2-7, with a weak D call TRBD2 (5 bases). The CDR3 is 12 amino acids. Germline V gene sequence: CDR1 SQVTM, CDR2 ANQGSEA. V was clipped by 4 bases and J by 5 bases, with 12 bases between them.

This clone showed up just a few times. Mismatch with germline at one junction end may stem from a read error. This chain connects TRBV15 to TRBJ1-4, with D perhaps matching TRBD1 (5 bases). The CDR3 runs to 13 residues. Looked up from germline, CDR1 is LNHNV and CDR2 is YYDKDF (reference sequence). Here the CDR3 reads CATSRGVREILFF. CDR3 nucleotides: TGTGCCACCAGCAGAGGAGTCAGGGAAATACTGTTTTTT.

The chain recombines TRBV5-4 with TRBJ1-2; D possibly corresponds to TRBD1 (5 bases). The germline CDR1 and CDR2 sequences are SGHNT and YYREEE (reference sequence). The V and J ends lost 1 base and 5 bases respectively, with 18 bases between them. The CDR3 covers 16 residues. CDR3 coding DNA: TGTGCCAGCAGCTTGCCGGGGGGTAGGACCCGATATGGCTACACCTTC. It specifies CASSLPGGRTRYGYTF.

Only one count was recorded for this clone. The genes are TRBV2 and TRBJ2-4; TRBD1 or TRBD2 may be the D gene (5 bases each). Germline CDR1 reads SNHLY; CDR2 reads FYNNEI. The V end was cut by 7 bases, the J end by 0 bases, with 10 bases between. CDR3 size: 14 residues. This CDR3 is CASKGTLAKNIQYF. CDR3 DNA: TGTGCCAGCAAAGGGACCCTAGCCAAAAACATTCAGTACTTC.

The rearrangement links TRBV11-2 to TRBJ2-7; D may match TRBD1 or TRBD2 (5 bases each). The CDR3 totals 15 residues. The germline V gene encodes CDR1 SGHAT and CDR2 FQNNGV. The germline V and J ends were trimmed by 5 bases and 3 bases, with 17 bases remaining between them. The DNA for the CDR3 is TGTGCCAGCAGCCCTTCGGGACCCACCTACTACGAGCAGTACTTC. Protein: CASSPSGPTYYEQYF.